This TCR beta chain was observed in a study of cytomegalovirus exposure and HLA in healthy donors. The PCR had 60 Vbeta and 13 Jbeta primers. Method: immunoSEQ multiplex PCR; TCRdb's copy keeps in-frame clones and lacks some. The profile shows some 220,000 clones, just under 80% of them singletons. From germline, CDR1 is SEHNR and CDR2 FQNEAQ (reference sequence). The CDR3 contains 11 residues. Trimming took off 6 bases at V and 7 bases at J, with 6 bases between the two ends. The chain recombines TRBV7-9 with TRBJ2-2; D uncertain. Sample: PBMCs. The origin of this receptor is a boy aged 5-17 years in good health and CMV-seronegative. The CDR3 DNA follows: TGTGCCAGCAGTAGTAGCGGGGAGCTGTTTTTT. This gives the protein CASSSSGELFF.